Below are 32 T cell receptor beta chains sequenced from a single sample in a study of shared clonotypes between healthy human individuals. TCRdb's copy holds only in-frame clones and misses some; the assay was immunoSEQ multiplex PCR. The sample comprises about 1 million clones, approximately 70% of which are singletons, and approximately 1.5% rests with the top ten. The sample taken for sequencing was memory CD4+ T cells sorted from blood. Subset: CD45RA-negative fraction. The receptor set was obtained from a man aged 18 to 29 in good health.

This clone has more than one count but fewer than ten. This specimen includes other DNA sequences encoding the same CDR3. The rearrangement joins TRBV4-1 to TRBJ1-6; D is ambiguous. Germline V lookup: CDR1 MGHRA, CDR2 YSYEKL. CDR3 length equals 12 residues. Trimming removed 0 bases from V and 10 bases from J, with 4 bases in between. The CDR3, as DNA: TGCGCCAGCAGCCAAGACAGATCACCCCTCCACTTT. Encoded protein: CASSQDRSPLHF.

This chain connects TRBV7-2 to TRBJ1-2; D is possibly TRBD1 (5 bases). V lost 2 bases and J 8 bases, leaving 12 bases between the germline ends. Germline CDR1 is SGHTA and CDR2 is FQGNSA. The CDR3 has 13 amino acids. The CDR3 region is CASSLLGDFGYTF. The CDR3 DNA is TGTGCCAGCAGCTTATTGGGGGATTTCGGCTACACCTTC. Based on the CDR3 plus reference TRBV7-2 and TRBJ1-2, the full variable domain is GAGVSQSPSNKVTEKGKDVELRCDPISGHTALYWYRQSLGQGLEFLIYFQGNSAPDKSGLPSDRFSAERTGGSVSTLTIQRTQQEDSAVYLCASSLLGDFGYTFGSGTRLTVV.

CDR3 in DNA: TGTGCCAGCAGCCTTCCTAGCTACGAGCAGTACTTC. Its protein is CASSLPSYEQYF. The chain carries TRBV6-6 and TRBJ2-7; no firm D call. This CDR3 has 12 residues. Germline V gives CDR1 MNHNY, CDR2 SVGAGI (reference sequence). V lost 6 bases and J lost 3, with 9 bases in between.

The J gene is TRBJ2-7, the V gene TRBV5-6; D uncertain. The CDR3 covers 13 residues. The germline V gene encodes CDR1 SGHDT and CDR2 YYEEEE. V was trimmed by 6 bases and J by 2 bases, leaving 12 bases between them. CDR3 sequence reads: CASTPGPTYEQYF. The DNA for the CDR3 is TGTGCCAGCACCCCCGGACCAACCTACGAGCAGTACTTC.

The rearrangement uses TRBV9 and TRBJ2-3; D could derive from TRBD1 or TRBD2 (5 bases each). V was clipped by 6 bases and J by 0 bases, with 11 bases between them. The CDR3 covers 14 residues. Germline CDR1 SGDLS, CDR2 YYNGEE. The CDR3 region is CASNPGPSTDTQYF. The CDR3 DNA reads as TGTGCCAGCAATCCGGGACCTAGCACAGATACGCAGTATTTT.

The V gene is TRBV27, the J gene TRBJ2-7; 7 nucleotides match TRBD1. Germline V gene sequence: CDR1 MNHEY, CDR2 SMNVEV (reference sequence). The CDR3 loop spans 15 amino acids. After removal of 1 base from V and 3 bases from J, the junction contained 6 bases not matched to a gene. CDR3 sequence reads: CASSLLSGQNYEQYF. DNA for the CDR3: TGTGCCAGCAGTTTATTGTCGGGACAGAACTACGAGCAGTACTTC.

CDR3 nucleotides: TGTGCCAGCAGCGACAGGGCGGAGACCCAGTACTTC. This codes for CASSDRAETQYF. This rearrangement joins TRBV7-9 to TRBJ2-5; TRBD1 matches 7 bases. Germline CDR1 and CDR2: SEHNR and FQNEAQ (reference sequence). The CDR3 has 12 residues. V was pared by 5 bases and J by 5 bases, with 2 bases of the junction left unmatched.

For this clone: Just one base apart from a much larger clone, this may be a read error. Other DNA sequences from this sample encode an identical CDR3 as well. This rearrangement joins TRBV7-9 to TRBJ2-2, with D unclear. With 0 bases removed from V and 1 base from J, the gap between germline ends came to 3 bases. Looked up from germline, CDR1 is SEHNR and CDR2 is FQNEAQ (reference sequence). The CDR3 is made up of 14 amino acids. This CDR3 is CASSLAGNTGELFF. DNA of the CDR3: TGTGCCAGCAGCTTAGCGGGGAACACCGGGGAGCTGTTTTTT.

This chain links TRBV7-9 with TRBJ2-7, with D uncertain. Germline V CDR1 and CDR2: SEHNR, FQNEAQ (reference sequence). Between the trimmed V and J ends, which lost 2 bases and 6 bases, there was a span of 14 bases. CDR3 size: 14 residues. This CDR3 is CASSLLVSSGEQYF. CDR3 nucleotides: TGTGCCAGCAGCTTATTAGTCTCCTCCGGCGAGCAGTACTTC.

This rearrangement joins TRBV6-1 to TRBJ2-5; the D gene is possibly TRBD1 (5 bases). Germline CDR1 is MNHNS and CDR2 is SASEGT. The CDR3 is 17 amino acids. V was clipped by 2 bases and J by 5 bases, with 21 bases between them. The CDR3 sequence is CASSESSRTQRRETQYF. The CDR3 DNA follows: TGTGCCAGCAGTGAATCATCCCGGACACAAAGGCGGGAGACCCAGTACTTC.

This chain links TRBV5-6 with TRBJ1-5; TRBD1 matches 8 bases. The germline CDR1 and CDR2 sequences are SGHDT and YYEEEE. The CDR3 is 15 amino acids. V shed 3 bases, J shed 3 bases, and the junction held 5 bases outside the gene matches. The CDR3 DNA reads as TGTGCCAGCAGCTCCCGACAGGGGAACAATCAGCCCCAGCATTTT. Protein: CASSSRQGNNQPQHF.

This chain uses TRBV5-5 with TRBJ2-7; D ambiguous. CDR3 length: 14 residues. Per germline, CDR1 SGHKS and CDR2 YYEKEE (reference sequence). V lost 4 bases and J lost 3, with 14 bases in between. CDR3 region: CASSPYDLDYEQYF. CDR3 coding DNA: TGTGCCAGCAGCCCCTACGATCTCGACTACGAGCAGTACTTC.

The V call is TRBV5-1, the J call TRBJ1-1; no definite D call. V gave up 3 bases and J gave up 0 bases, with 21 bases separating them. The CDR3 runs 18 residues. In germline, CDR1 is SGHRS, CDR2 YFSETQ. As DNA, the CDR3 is TGCGCCAGCAGCTGGGGATGGTATGCCCTTAATATGAACACTGAAGCTTTCTTT. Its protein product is CASSWGWYALNMNTEAFF.

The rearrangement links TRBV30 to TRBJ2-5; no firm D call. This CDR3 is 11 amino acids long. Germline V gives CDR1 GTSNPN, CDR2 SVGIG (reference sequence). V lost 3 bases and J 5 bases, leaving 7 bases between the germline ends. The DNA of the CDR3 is TGTGCCTGGAGCGATCATGAGACCCAGTACTTC. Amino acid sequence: CAWSDHETQYF.

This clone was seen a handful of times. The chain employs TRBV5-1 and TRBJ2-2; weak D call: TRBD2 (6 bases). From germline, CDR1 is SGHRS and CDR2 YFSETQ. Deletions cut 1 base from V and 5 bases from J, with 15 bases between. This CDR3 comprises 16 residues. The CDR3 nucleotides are TGCGCCAGCAGCTTGACGGCTCAAGGAGGGACCGGGGAGCTGTTTTTT. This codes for CASSLTAQGGTGELFF.

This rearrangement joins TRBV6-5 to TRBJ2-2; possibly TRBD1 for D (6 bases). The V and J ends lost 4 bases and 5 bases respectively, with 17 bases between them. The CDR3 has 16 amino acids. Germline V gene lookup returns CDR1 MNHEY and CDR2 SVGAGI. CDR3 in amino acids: CASSSIKDSRTGELFF. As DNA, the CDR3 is TGTGCCAGCAGTTCGATAAAGGACAGTCGAACCGGGGAGCTGTTTTTT.

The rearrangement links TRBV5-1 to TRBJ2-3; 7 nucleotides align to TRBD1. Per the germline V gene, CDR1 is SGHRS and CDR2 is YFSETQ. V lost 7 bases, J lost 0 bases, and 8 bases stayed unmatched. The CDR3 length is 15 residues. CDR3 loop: CASSTGTESTDTQYF. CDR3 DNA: TGCGCCAGCTCAACCGGGACAGAGAGCACAGATACGCAGTATTTT.

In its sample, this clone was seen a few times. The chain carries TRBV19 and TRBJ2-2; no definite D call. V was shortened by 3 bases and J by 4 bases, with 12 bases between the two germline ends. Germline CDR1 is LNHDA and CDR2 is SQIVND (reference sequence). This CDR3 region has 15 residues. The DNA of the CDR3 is TGTGCCAGTAGTATCGGTAGGCCGGGCACCGGGGAGCTGTTTTTT. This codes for CASSIGRPGTGELFF.

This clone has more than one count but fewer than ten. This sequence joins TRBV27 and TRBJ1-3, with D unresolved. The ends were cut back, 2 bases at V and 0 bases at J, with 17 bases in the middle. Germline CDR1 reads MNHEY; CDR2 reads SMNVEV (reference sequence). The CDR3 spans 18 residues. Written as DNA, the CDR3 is TGTGCCAGCAGTTTAAAGGTGATAAAGGGTGGCTCTGGAAACACCATATATTTT. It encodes CASSLKVIKGGSGNTIYF.

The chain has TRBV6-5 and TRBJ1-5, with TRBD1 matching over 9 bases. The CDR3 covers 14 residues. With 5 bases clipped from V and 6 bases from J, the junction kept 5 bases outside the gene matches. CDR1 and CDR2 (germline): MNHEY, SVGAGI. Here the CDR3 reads CASSTGGSRQPQHF. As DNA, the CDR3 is TGTGCCAGCAGTACAGGGGGCTCTCGTCAGCCCCAGCATTTT.

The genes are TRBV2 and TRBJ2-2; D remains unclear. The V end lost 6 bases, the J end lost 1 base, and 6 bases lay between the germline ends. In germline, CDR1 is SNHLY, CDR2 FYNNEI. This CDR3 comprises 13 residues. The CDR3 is CASSLENTGELFF. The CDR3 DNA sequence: TGTGCCAGCAGCCTGGAGAACACCGGGGAGCTGTTTTTT.

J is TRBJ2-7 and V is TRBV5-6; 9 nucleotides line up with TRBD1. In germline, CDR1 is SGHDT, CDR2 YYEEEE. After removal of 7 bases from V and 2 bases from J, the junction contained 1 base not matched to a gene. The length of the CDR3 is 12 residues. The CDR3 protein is CASHRGPYEQYF. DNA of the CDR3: TGTGCCAGCCACAGGGGGCCCTACGAGCAGTACTTC.

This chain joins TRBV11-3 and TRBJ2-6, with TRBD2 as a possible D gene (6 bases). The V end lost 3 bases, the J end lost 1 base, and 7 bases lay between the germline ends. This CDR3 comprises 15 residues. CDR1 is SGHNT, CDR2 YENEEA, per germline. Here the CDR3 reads CASSLEGSGANVLTF. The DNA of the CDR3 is TGTGCCAGCAGCTTGGAGGGTTCTGGGGCCAACGTCCTGACTTTC.

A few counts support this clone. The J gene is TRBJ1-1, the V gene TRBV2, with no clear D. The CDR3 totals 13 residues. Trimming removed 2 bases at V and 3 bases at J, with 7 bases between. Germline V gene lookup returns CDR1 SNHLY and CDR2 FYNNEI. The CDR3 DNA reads TGTGCCAGCAGTGAACAGGTGTACACTGAAGCTTTCTTT. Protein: CASSEQVYTEAFF.

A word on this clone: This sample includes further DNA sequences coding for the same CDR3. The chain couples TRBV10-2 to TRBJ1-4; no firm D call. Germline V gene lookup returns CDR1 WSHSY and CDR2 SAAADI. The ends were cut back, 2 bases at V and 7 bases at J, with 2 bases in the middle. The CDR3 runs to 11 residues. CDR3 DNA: TGCGCCAGCAGTGAGGGTGAAAAACTGTTTTTT. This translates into CASSEGEKLFF.

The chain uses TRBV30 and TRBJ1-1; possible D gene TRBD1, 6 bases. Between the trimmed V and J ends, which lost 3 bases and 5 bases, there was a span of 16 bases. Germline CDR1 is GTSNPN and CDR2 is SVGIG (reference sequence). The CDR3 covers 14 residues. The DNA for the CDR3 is TGTGCCTGGAGGGTCGCGGGGGCGAGGACTGAAGCTTTCTTT. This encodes CAWRVAGARTEAFF.

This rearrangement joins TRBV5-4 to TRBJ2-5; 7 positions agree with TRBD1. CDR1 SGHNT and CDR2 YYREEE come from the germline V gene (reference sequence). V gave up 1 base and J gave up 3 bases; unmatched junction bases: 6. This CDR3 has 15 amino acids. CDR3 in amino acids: CASSLRGPYEETQYF. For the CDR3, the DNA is TGTGCCAGCAGCTTGAGGGGGCCGTACGAAGAGACCCAGTACTTC.

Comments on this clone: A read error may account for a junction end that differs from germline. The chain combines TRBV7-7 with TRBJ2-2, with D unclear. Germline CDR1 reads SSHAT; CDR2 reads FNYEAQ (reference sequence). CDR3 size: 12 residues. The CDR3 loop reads CASSLDSGELFF. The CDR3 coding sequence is TGTGCTAGCAGCCTGGATAGCGGGGAGCTGTTTTTT.

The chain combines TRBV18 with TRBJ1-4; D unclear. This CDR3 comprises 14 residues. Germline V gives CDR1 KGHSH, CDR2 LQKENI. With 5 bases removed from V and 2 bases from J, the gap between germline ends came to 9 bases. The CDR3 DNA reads TGTGCCAGCTCAGACACCCTCACTAATGAAAAACTGTTTTTT. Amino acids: CASSDTLTNEKLFF.

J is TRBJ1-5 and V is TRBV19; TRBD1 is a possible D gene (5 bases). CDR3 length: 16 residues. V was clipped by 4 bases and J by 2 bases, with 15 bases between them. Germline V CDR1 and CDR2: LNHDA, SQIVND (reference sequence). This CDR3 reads CASSTRGARGNQPQHF. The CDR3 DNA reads TGTGCCAGTAGTACAAGGGGAGCCCGGGGCAATCAGCCCCAGCATTTT.

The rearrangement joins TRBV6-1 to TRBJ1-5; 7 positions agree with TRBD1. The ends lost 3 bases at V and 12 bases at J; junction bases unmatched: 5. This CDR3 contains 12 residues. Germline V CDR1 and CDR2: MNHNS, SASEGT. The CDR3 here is CASSDWDRIQHF. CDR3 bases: TGTGCCAGCAGTGACTGGGACAGAATCCAGCATTTT.

The CDR3 coding sequence is TGTGCCAGCAGTCTCCAGGGGGCGCGCACTGAAGCTTTCTTT. Its translation is CASSLQGARTEAFF. This chain connects TRBV27 to TRBJ1-1; 8 bases fit TRBD1. This CDR3 region has 14 residues. The germline V gene has CDR1 MNHEY and CDR2 SMNVEV (reference sequence). V lost 5 bases to trimming and J lost 4 bases; unmatched junction nucleotides: 6.